This T cell receptor beta chain was captured in a study of cytomegalovirus exposure and HLA in healthy donors. Study-level background: The 120 or so validation repertoires were produced on the same platform as the 650 or so repertoires of the first cohort. This was reported in a later analysis. Findings and limits, study-wide: Altogether, 160 or so TCR beta chains were recorded as cytomegalovirus-associated.

TCRdb's table, derived via immunoSEQ multiplex PCR, lists solely in-frame clones and lacks some. Counted here are roughly 150,000 clones, almost 85% occurring once; the ten biggest clones make up 10% to 13%. This CDR3 region has 12 residues. V dropped 8 bases and J dropped 2 bases, with 10 bases sitting between them. CDR1 SGHTA and CDR2 FQGNSA come from the germline V gene. An approximately 120-subject validation cohort, separate from the approximately 610-subject first cohort, supplied the donors. On this clone: Its antigen is undetermined.

This receptor was obtained from a man aged 25-45 years in good health and CMV-seropositive. Sequencing used PBMCs. This chain joins TRBV7-2 and TRBJ2-7; D perhaps matches TRBD2 (5 bases). The CDR3 DNA is TGTGCCAGCCGGGAACGACCCTACGAGCAGTACTTC. Protein sequence: CASRERPYEQYF. Full variable domain (missing parts from reference TRBV7-2 and TRBJ2-7): GAGVSQSPSNKVTEKGKDVELRCDPISGHTALYWYRQSLGQGLEFLIYFQGNSAPDKSGLPSDRFSAERTGGSVSTLTIQRTQQEDSAVYLCASRERPYEQYFGPGTRLTVT.